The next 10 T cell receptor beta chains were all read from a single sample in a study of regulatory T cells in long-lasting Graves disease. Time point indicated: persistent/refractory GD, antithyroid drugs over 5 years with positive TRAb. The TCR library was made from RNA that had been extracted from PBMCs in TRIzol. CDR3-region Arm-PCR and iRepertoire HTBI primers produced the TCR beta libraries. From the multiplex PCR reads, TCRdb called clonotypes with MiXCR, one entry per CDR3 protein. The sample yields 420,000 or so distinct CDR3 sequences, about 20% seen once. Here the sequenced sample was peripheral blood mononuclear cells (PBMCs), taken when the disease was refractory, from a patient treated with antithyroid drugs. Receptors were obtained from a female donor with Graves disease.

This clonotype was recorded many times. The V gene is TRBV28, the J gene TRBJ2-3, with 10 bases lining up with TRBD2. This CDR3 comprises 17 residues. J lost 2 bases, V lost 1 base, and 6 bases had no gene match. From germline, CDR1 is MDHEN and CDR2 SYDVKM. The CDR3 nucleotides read TGTGCCAGCAGTTTATCTCCACTAGCGGGGACCACAGATACGCAGTATTTT. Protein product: CASSLSPLAGTTDTQYF.

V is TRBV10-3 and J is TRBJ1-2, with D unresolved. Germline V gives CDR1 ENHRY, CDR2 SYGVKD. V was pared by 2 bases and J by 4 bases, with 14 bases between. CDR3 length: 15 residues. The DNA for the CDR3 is TGTGCCATCAGTGAGGGCAGGAGTGGGATCTATGGCTACACCTTC. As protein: CAISEGRSGIYGYTF.

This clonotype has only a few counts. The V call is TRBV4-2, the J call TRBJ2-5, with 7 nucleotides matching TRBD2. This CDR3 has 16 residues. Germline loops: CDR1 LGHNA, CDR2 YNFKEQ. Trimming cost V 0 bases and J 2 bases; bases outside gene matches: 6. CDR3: CASSQDQASGQETQYF. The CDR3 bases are TGTGCCAGCAGCCAAGATCAGGCTAGCGGACAAGAGACCCAGTACTTC.

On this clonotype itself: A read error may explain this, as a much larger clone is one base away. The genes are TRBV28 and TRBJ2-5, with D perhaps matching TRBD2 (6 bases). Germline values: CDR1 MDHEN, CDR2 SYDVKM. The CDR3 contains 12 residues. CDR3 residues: CATESGRETRYF. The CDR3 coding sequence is TGTGCCACCGAAAGTGGACGGGAGACCCGGTACTTC.

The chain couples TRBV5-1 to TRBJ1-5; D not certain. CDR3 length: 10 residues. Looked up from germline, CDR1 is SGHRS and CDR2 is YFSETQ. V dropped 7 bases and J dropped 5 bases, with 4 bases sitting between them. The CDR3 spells CASRDQPQHF. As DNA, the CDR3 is TGCGCCAGCCGGGATCAGCCCCAGCATTTT.

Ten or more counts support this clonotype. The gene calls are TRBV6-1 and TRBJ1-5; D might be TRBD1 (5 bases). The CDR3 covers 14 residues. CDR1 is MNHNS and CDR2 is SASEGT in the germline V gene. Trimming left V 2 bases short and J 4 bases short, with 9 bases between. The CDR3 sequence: CASSESGWNQPQHF. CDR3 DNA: TGTGCCAGCAGTGAATCAGGGTGGAATCAGCCCCAGCATTTT.

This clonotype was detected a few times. The chain's CDR3 is CASSPQLADEQYF. The CDR3 DNA reads as TGTGCCAGCAGTCCCCAACTAGCTGACGAGCAGTACTTC. This chain uses TRBV12-3 or TRBV12-4 with TRBJ2-7; D perhaps matches TRBD2 (6 bases). V gave up 5 bases and J gave up 5 bases, with 13 bases separating them. CDR3 length: 13 residues.

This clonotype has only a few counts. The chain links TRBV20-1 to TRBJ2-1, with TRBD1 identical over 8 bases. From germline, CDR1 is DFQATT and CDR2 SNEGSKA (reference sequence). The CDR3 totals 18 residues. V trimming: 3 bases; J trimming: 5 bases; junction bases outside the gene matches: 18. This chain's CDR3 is CSASSLLGQGKGNNEQFF. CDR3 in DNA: TGCAGTGCTAGTTCGCTGCTCGGACAGGGCAAGGGGAACAATGAGCAGTTCTTC.

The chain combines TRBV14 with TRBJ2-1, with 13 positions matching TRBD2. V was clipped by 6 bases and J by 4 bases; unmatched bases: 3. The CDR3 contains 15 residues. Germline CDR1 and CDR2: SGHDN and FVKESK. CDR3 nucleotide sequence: TGTGCCAGCAGTCAACTAGCGGGAGGGTACAATGAGCAGTTCTTC. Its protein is CASSQLAGGYNEQFF.

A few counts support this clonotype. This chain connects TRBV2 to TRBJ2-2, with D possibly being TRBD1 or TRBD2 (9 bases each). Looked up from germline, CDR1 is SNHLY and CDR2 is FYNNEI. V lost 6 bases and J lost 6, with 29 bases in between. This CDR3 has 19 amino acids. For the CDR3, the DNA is TGTGCCAGCAGAACCGGGACAGGGCTTAGCGGGAGAATGGCCGGGGAGCTGTTTTTT. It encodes CASRTGTGLSGRMAGELFF.